The clone carrying this T cell receptor beta chain turned up a few times. Its antigen is unknown. This entry is derived from a study of T-cell reconstitution after alpha-beta-depleted transplantation in children. General study points: Several hundred graft clones that had expanded were reportedly the source of alpha-beta T cells about two months after transplant. For some patients, TCRbeta diversity was high at day 60 because of recipient T cells and thymic progenitors that survived. By one year post-transplant, T-cell counts and diversity largely arose from T cells that were newly produced.

The TCRbeta library incorporated unique molecular identifiers. A single record per CDR3 protein comes from TCRdb applying MiXCR to the PCR reads. The data contain about 500,000 distinct CDR3 sequences, 9.5% to 12% of them seen just once; the ten biggest clones take up 14%. Germline CDR1 is MNHNS and CDR2 is SASEGT. The ends were cut back, 9 bases at V and 4 bases at J, with 19 bases in the middle. The CDR3 has 15 residues. The sample in question was PBMCs, mostly from graft donor cells, obtained 180 days after TCRalphabeta/CD19-depleted stem cell transplant. The chain links TRBV6-1 to TRBJ2-1, with D maybe TRBD1 (5 bases). The receptor was derived from a female patient between 2 and 15 years old who had a stem cell transplant for aplastic anemia, so the T cells may come from the graft donor. CDR3 coding DNA: TGTGCCAGTAAACCCAAAAGGGGCGTTTACAATGAGCAGTTCTTC. This gives the protein CASKPKRGVYNEQFF.